This TCR beta chain was recorded in a study of blood T cell repertoires in COVID-19. TCRdb's copy holds only in-frame clones and misses some; the assay was immunoSEQ multiplex PCR. The sample has over 150,000 clones, approximately 84% seen once; the top ten hold 2.5% to 3.5%. Sequences were obtained from PBMCs or T cells enriched from blood (not recorded which). The TCR comes from a woman under 40 who had recovered from COVID-19.

In DNA, the CDR3 is TGTGCCAGCAGCTCACAGGGCCCCTTCGGTTCACCCCTCCACTTT. Translating it yields CASSSQGPFGSPLHF. The chain employs TRBV7-9 and TRBJ1-6; TRBD1 might be the D (6 bases). The CDR3 contains 15 residues. The germline V gene has CDR1 SEHNR and CDR2 FQNEAQ (reference sequence). The V and J ends lost 4 bases and 9 bases respectively, with 16 bases between them.